Presented here are 21 T cell receptor beta chains from one specimen sequenced in a study of CD8 T cells in Susac syndrome. Random hexamers primed reverse transcription of about 0.5 to 1 ug RNA. TCRdb reprocessed the immunoSEQ multiplex PCR reads with MiXCR, giving one entry per CDR3 protein. The sample comprises about 94,000 distinct CDR3 sequences, roughly 94% of which are singletons, and about 0.28% rests with the top ten. The sequencing sample was made of CD4+ T cells from PBMCs. The receptors here all came from a human donor with Susac syndrome.

This clonotype was found a few times. The rearrangement uses TRBV7-2 and TRBJ2-5; D gene uncertain. Trimming shortened V by 2 bases and J by 4 bases, and 5 bases separated the two germline ends. Germline CDR1 SGHTA, CDR2 FQGNSA. This CDR3 comprises 12 residues. CDR3 protein: CASSLSRETQYF. The CDR3 coding sequence is TGTGCCAGCAGCTTATCCCGAGAGACCCAGTACTTC.

The chain links TRBV28 to TRBJ2-4; 7 nucleotides match TRBD1. The germline V gene has CDR1 MDHEN and CDR2 SYDVKM. The CDR3 is made up of 11 amino acids. V shed 3 bases, J shed 12 bases, and the junction held 2 bases outside the gene matches. CDR3 sequence reads: CASSFGTAQYF. The CDR3 DNA follows: TGTGCCAGCAGTTTCGGGACAGCTCAGTACTTC.

This chain uses TRBV7-3 with TRBJ2-5; 12 bases line up with TRBD1. This CDR3 has 16 residues. The germline gives CDR1 SGHTA, CDR2 FQGTGA. V dropped 2 bases and J dropped 4; count of bases not matched to a gene: 5. CDR3 region: CASSLLGQGAGETQYF. In nucleotides, the CDR3 is TGTGCCAGCAGCTTACTGGGACAGGGGGCCGGAGAGACCCAGTACTTC.

The chain joins TRBV20-1 to TRBJ2-5; D gene unclear. The CDR3 contains 12 residues. The germline gives CDR1 DFQATT, CDR2 SNEGSKA (reference sequence). Trimming took 0 bases from V and 7 from J, leaving 9 bases between them. Here the CDR3 DNA reads TGCAGTGCTAGAGATCTTCTCGGGACCCAGTACTTC. Its protein is CSARDLLGTQYF.

The chain links TRBV7-9 to TRBJ1-6; no clear D. Trimming took off 2 bases at V and 5 bases at J, with 1 base between the two ends. The CDR3 loop spans 12 amino acids. Germline CDR1 SEHNR, CDR2 FQNEAQ (reference sequence). Written as DNA, the CDR3 is TGTGCCAGCAGCTTAAATAATTCACCCCTCCACTTT. This translates into CASSLNNSPLHF.

V and J are TRBV28 and TRBJ2-1, with 8 bases identical to TRBD1. CDR1 MDHEN and CDR2 SYDVKM come from the germline V gene. Trimming took 4 bases from V and 10 from J; bases not matched to a gene: 12. The length of the CDR3 is 15 residues. The CDR3 here is CASSSGQGAWQEQFF. The CDR3 DNA follows: TGTGCCAGCAGTTCCGGACAGGGTGCGTGGCAAGAGCAGTTCTTC.

This chain joins TRBV25-1 and TRBJ2-7; perhaps TRBD1 as D (6 bases). V was trimmed by 8 bases and J by 5 bases, leaving 13 bases between them. Germline loops: CDR1 MGHDK, CDR2 SYGVNS. The CDR3 loop spans 12 amino acids. The CDR3 spells CASGTGWHEQYF. The CDR3 nucleotides read TGTGCCAGCGGCACAGGGTGGCACGAGCAGTACTTC.

V usage is TRBV29-1 and J usage is TRBJ1-2; D ambiguous. V gave up 5 bases and J gave up 7 bases, with 17 bases separating them. Germline V gene lookup returns CDR1 SQVTM and CDR2 ANQGSEA. The CDR3 runs 13 residues. In nucleotides, the CDR3 is TGCAGCGTTTTCTCCCCCGGTGATCCTGGCTACACCTTC. The encoded protein is CSVFSPGDPGYTF.

This rearrangement joins TRBV10-3 to TRBJ1-1, with 9 bases lining up with TRBD1. With V trimmed by 4 bases and J by 0 bases, 3 bases remained unmatched. Germline V gene sequence: CDR1 ENHRY, CDR2 SYGVKD. The CDR3 consists of 15 residues. As DNA, the CDR3 is TGTGCCATCAGTGGGGGGACAGGGTTGAACACTGAAGCTTTCTTT. Its protein is CAISGGTGLNTEAFF.

The J gene is TRBJ2-3, the V gene TRBV7-9, with D tentatively TRBD1 (6 bases). The CDR3 is made up of 14 amino acids. V lost 1 base to trimming and J lost 7 bases, with 12 bases between them. Germline-derived CDR1 and CDR2 are SEHNR and FQNEAQ (reference sequence). The CDR3 bases are TGTGCCAGCAGCTTAGACCCCGGGACAAATACGCAGTATTTT. It is translated as CASSLDPGTNTQYF.

The chain couples TRBV5-1 to TRBJ2-1; D possibly uses TRBD1 or TRBD2 (6 bases each). CDR3 length equals 15 residues. CDR1 is SGHRS, CDR2 YFSETQ, per germline. Trimming pared 3 bases from V and 4 bases from J, leaving 14 bases between. The CDR3 DNA sequence: TGCGCCAGCAGCTGGGGGGACACTACTTACAATGAGCAGTTCTTC. This sequence encodes CASSWGDTTYNEQFF.

The chain recombines TRBV7-8 with TRBJ2-2; 7 bases match TRBD1. Trimming at V came to 5 bases and at J to 6 bases, leaving 9 bases not matched to a gene. CDR1 is SGHVS and CDR2 is FQNEAQ in the germline V gene. The length of the CDR3 is 15 residues. CDR3 amino acids: CASSQGQVRSGELFF. The CDR3 DNA follows: TGTGCCAGCAGCCAAGGACAGGTTCGGTCCGGGGAGCTGTTTTTT.

The chain combines TRBV25-1 with TRBJ2-5, with D tentatively TRBD2 (7 bases). The CDR3 length is 15 residues. Germline V lookup: CDR1 MGHDK, CDR2 SYGVNS. The V and J ends lost 1 base and 2 bases respectively, with 11 bases between them. The CDR3 is CASSEWRGPQETQYF. The CDR3 DNA sequence: TGTGCCAGCAGTGAATGGCGGGGGCCTCAAGAGACCCAGTACTTC.

On this clonotype itself: A read error may account for a junction end that differs from germline. The V gene is TRBV7-7, the J gene TRBJ2-2; D unclear. Germline V gene lookup returns CDR1 SSHAT and CDR2 FNYEAQ (reference sequence). CDR3 length: 13 residues. CDR3 coding DNA: TGTGCTAGCAGCTTAGATACACCCGGGGAGCTGTTTTTT. It translates to CASSLDTPGELFF.

V is TRBV20-1 and J is TRBJ2-1; TRBD2 matches at 7 bases. This CDR3 is 14 amino acids long. Losses at the gene ends were 6 bases for V and 10 bases for J; bases not matched to a gene: 15. Germline V CDR1 and CDR2: DFQATT, SNEGSKA (reference sequence). CDR3 sequence: CSAWSGDRGREQFF. Written as DNA, the CDR3 is TGCAGTGCGTGGAGCGGGGACCGGGGCCGGGAGCAGTTCTTC.

This clonotype was detected only once. The gene calls are TRBV5-4 and TRBJ2-3; a weak D match, TRBD2 (5 bases). V dropped 4 bases and J dropped 0 bases, with 12 bases sitting between them. The CDR3 has 15 residues. Germline CDR1 reads SGHNT; CDR2 reads YYREEE (reference sequence). This CDR3 is CASSGRGPSTDTQYF. The CDR3 DNA is TGTGCCAGCAGCGGGAGAGGGCCGAGCACAGATACGCAGTATTTT.

The rearrangement links TRBV7-2 to TRBJ2-5; 9 nucleotides align to TRBD2. From germline, CDR1 is SGHTA and CDR2 FQGNSA. This CDR3 has 13 residues. The V gene end was trimmed by 5 bases and the J gene end by 7 bases; junction bases not matched to a gene: 5. The chain's CDR3 is CASSRTSVGTQYF. In nucleotides, the CDR3 is TGTGCCAGCAGCAGGACTAGCGTTGGGACCCAGTACTTC.

This chain joins TRBV20-1 and TRBJ2-1; tentatively, D is TRBD2 (5 bases). This CDR3 is 12 amino acids long. Germline CDR1 DFQATT, CDR2 SNEGSKA (reference sequence). Trimming pared 3 bases from V and 2 bases from J, leaving 5 bases between. CDR3 in DNA: TGCAGTGCTAGCGGGACCTACAATGAGCAGTTCTTC. This gives the protein CSASGTYNEQFF.

The chain has TRBV20-1 and TRBJ2-1; no definite D call. The V gene lost 2 bases and the J gene lost 0 bases, with 20 bases spanning the gap. From germline, CDR1 is DFQATT and CDR2 SNEGSKA (reference sequence). This CDR3 region has 18 residues. DNA of the CDR3: TGCAGTGCTAGAACCGCGGTTCCCCCGCCTCGCTCCTACAATGAGCAGTTCTTC. Its protein is CSARTAVPPPRSYNEQFF.

The chain is built from TRBV5-6 and TRBJ2-5; D not resolved. Germline V gives CDR1 SGHDT, CDR2 YYEEEE. The CDR3 contains 14 residues. Trimming shortened V by 2 bases and J by 2 bases, and 10 bases separated the two germline ends. CDR3 sequence (DNA): TGTGCCAGCAGCTTCGGACCGAGACAAGAGACCCAGTACTTC. It specifies CASSFGPRQETQYF.

The chain carries TRBV28 and TRBJ2-5; D perhaps matches TRBD2 (7 bases). The CDR3 is 19 amino acids. V lost 1 base to trimming and J lost 1 base, with 22 bases between them. Germline assignment: CDR1 MDHEN and CDR2 SYDVKM. The CDR3 loop is CASSLSSGGPRLAQETQYF. In DNA form, the CDR3 reads TGTGCCAGCAGTTTATCATCGGGGGGCCCTCGCCTAGCCCAAGAGACCCAGTACTTC.